This TCR beta chain appears in the sequencing data of a study of blood T cell repertoires in COVID-19. Sequencing was performed with immunoSEQ multiplex PCR; in TCRdb, only in-frame clones are kept and a portion is missing. The sample comprises about 160,000 clones, 81% of which are singletons, and roughly a tenth rests with the top ten. The germline V gene has CDR1 SEHNR and CDR2 FQNEAQ (reference sequence). This CDR3 is 14 amino acids long. Germline trimming cut 5 bases from V and 3 bases from J; bases unmatched to any gene: 3. The sample taken for sequencing was peripheral blood. This receptor was identified in a human donor in a cohort sampled during active COVID-19. V and J are TRBV7-9 and TRBJ1-2; 10 positions match TRBD1. The chain's CDR3 is CASSEGQGYYGYTF. DNA for the CDR3: TGTGCCAGCAGCGAGGGACAGGGGTACTATGGCTACACCTTC.